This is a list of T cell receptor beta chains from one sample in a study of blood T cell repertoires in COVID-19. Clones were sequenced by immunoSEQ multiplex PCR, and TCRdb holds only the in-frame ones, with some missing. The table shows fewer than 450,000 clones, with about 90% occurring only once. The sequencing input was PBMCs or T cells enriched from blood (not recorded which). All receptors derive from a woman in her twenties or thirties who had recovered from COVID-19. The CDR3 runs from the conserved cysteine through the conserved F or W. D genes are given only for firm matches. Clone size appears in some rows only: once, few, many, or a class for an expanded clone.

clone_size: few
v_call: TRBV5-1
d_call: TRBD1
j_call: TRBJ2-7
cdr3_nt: TGCGCCAGCAGCACGGGACAGGGGACCTACGAGCAGTACTTC
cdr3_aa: CASSTGQGTYEQYF

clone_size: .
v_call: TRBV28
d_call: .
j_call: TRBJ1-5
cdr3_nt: TGTGCCAGCACCACTCTCGGGTATCAGCCCCAGCATTTT
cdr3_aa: CASTTLGYQPQHF

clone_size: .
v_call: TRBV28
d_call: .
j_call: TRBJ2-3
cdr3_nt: TGTGCCAGCAGCCGGGATGCGGATACGCAGTATTTT
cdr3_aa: CASSRDADTQYF

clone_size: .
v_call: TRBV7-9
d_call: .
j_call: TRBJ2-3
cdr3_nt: TGTGCCAGCAGCTTAGTAGGGGGGGCTGAGGCAGATACGCAGTATTTT
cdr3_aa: CASSLVGGAEADTQYF

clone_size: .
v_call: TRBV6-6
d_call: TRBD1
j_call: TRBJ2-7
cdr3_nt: TGTGCCAGCAGCAGGGGGACCTACGAGCAGTACTTC
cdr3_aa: CASSRGTYEQYF

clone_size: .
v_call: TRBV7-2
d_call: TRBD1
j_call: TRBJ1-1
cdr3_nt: TGTGCCAGCAGCTCTAACCCAGGGGGCACTGAAGCTTTCTTT
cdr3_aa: CASSSNPGGTEAFF

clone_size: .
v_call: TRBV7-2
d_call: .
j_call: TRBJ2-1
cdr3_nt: TGTGCCAGCAGCACAAACAGGGTAACGGATGAGCAGTTCTTC
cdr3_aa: CASSTNRVTDEQFF

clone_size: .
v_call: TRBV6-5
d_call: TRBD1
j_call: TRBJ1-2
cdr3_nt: TGTGCCAGCAGATACACAGGGGCCTATGGCTACACCTTC
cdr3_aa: CASRYTGAYGYTF

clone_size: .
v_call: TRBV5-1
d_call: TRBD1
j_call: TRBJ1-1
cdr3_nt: TGCGCCAGCAGCACCGGACAGGGTATCACTGAAGCTTTCTTT
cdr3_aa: CASSTGQGITEAFF

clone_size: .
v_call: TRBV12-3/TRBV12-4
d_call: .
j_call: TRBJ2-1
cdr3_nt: TGTGCCACCACGGGGAGACTCGGCAATGAGCAGTTCTTC
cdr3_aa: CATTGRLGNEQFF

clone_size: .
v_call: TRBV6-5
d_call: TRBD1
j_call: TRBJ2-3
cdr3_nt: TGTGCCTGTGGGGGGGACAGGGGCACAGATACGCAGTATTTT
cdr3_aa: CACGGDRGTDTQYF

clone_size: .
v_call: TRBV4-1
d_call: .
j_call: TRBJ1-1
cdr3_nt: TGCGCCAGCAGCCAAACGACAGGCAGGAACACTGAAGCTTTCTTT
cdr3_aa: CASSQTTGRNTEAFF

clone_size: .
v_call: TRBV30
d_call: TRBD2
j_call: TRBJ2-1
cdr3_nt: TGTGCCTGTGTAGCGGGGGGGCCCAATGAGCAGTTCTTC
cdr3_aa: CACVAGGPNEQFF

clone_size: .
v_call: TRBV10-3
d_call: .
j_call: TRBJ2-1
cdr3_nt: TGTGCCATCAGTGAGTCGGGGGGCTCCTACAATGAGCAGTTCTTC
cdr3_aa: CAISESGGSYNEQFF

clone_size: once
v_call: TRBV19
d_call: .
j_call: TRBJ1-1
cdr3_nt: TGTGCCAGTAGTGTCGACTGGACAGTCTCAACTGAAGCTTTCTTT
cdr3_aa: CASSVDWTVSTEAFF

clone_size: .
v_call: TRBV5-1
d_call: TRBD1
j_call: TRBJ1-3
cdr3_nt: TGCGCCAGCAGCTCCGACAGGGATGGAAACACCATATATTTT
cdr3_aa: CASSSDRDGNTIYF

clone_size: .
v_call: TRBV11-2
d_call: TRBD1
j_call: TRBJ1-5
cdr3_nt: TGTGCCAGCAGCTTATCGGCAGGGGGGAATCAGCCCCAGCATTTT
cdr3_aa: CASSLSAGGNQPQHF

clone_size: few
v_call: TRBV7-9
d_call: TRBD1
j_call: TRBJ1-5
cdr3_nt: TGTGCCAGCAGCTTAGGGACAGGGGTAATAGGCAATCAGCCCCAGCATTTT
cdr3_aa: CASSLGTGVIGNQPQHF

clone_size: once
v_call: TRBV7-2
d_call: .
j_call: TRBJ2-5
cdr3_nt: TGTGCCAGCAGCCCATCGGTCGAGACCCAGTACTTC
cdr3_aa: CASSPSVETQYF

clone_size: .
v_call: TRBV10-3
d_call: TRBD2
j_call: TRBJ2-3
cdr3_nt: TGTGCCATCAGAAGCGGGGGGTCGGATACGCAGTATTTT
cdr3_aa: CAIRSGGSDTQYF

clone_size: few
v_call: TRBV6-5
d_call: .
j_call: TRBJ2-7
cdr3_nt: TGTGCCAGCAGATCCCTAGGAGGGGTCGGTTACGAGCAGTACTTC
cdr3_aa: CASRSLGGVGYEQYF

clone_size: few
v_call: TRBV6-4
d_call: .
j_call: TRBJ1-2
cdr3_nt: TGTGCCAGCAGTGACTCGATAGGGAGTGGCTACACCTTC
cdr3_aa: CASSDSIGSGYTF

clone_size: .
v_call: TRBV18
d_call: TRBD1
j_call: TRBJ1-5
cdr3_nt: TGTGCCAGCTCACCAGACAGGGGCCCCAAGAGGGGCAATCAGCCCCAGCATTTT
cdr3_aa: CASSPDRGPKRGNQPQHF

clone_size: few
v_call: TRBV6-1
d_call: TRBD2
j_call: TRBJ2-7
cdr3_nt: TGTGCCAGCAGTGGAGCCGGGGGGGCCGACGAGCAGTACTTC
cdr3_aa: CASSGAGGADEQYF

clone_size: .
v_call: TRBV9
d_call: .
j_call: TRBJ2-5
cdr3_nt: TGTGCCAGCAGCCCCGTCCAAGAGACCCAGTACTTC
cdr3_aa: CASSPVQETQYF

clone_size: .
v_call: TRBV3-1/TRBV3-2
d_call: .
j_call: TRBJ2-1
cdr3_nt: TGTGCCAGCAGCGACGGACTACCCTCCAATGAGCAGTTCTTC
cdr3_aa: CASSDGLPSNEQFF

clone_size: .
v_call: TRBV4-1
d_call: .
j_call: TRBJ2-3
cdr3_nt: TGCGCCAGCAGCCAAGACTCCGGGGACTTCACAGATACGCAGTATTTT
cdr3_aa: CASSQDSGDFTDTQYF

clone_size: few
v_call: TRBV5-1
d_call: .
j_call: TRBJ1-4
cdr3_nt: TGCGCCCGTTACGGGCCACGGGGGAGGGCTAATGAAAAACTGTTTTTT
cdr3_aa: CARYGPRGRANEKLFF

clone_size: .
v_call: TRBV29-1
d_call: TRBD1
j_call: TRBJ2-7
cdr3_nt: TGCAGCGTTTTCCCGGGACAGGGGGCTTACGAGCAGTACTTC
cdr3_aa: CSVFPGQGAYEQYF

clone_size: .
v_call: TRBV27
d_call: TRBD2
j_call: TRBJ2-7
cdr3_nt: TGTGCCAGCAGTCCGCAGACTAGCGGGGGTCCTTTCCGCGAGCAGTACTTC
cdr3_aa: CASSPQTSGGPFREQYF

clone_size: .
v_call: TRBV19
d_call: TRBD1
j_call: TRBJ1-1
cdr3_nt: TGTGCCAGTAGTATTAACAGGGGGAGTGCACACGCTGAAGCTTTCTTT
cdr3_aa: CASSINRGSAHAEAFF

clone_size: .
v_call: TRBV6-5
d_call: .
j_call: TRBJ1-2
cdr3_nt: TGTGCCGGCAAAAACCCAACGGGGTCCTATGGCTACACCTTC
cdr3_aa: CAGKNPTGSYGYTF

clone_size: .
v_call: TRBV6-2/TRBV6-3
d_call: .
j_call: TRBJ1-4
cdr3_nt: TGTGCCAGCAGCTCCCGGGGACATACGAGCGGTGATGAAAAACTGTTTTTT
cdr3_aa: CASSSRGHTSGDEKLFF

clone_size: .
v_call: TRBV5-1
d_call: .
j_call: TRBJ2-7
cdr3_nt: TGCGCCAGCAGCCCGGGGGACAGCGCTAGCTCCTACGAGCAGTACTTC
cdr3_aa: CASSPGDSASSYEQYF

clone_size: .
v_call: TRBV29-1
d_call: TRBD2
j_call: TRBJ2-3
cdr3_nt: TGCAGCGTTGAATCGGCTAGCGGGGTTCCGGATACGCAGTATTTT
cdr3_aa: CSVESASGVPDTQYF

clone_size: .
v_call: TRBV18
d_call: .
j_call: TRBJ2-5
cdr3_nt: TGTGCCAGCTCAGTCGAACAGGGTTGGCAAGAGACCCAGTACTTC
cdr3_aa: CASSVEQGWQETQYF

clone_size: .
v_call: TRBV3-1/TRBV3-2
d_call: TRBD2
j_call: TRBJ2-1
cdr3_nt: TGTGCCAGCAGCCTCCAGGGACTAGCGGGGGGGCGAAATGAGCAGTTCTTC
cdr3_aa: CASSLQGLAGGRNEQFF

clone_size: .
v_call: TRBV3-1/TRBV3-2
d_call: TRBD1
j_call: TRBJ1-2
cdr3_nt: TGTGCCAGCAGCCAAGTTCAGGGGGCGGACGGCTACACCTTC
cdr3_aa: CASSQVQGADGYTF

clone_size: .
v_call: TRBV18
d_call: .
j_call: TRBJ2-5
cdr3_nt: TGTGCCAGCTCACCAACAGGGTTCCAAGAGACCCAGTACTTC
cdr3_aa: CASSPTGFQETQYF

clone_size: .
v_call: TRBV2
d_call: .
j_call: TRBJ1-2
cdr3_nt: TGTGCCAGCCCTATCCTAGGTTATGGCTACACCTTC
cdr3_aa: CASPILGYGYTF

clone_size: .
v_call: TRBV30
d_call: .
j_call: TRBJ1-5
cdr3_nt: TGTGCCTGGAGCCTCAACAGGGTCCGCAATCAGCCCCAGCATTTT
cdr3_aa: CAWSLNRVRNQPQHF

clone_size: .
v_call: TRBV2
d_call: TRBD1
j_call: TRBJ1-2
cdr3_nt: TGTGGCCAGACAGGGGGCGCGGACTATGGCTACACCTTC
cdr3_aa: CGQTGGADYGYTF

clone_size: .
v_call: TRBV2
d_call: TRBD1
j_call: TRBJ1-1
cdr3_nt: TGTGCGACACAGGGGCGGGACACTGAAGCTTTCTTT
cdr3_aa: CATQGRDTEAFF

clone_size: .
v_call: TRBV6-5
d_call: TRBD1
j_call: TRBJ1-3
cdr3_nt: TGTGCCAGCAGCTCGGGACAGTCTGGAAACACCATATATTTT
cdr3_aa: CASSSGQSGNTIYF

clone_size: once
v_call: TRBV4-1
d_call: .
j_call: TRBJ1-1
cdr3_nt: TGCGCCAGCAGCCGAGAGGGGGAGGGGCAGGGGCGGACTGAAGCTTTCTTT
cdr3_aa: CASSREGEGQGRTEAFF

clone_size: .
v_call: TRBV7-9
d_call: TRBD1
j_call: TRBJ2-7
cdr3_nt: TGTGCCAGCAGTCAGGCAGGACAGGGGGCTTACGAGCAGTACTTC
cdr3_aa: CASSQAGQGAYEQYF

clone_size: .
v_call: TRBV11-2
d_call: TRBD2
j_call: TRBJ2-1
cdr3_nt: TGTGCCAGCAGCTCCCAGCGGGGGAAATCCTACAATGAGCAGTTCTTC
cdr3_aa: CASSSQRGKSYNEQFF

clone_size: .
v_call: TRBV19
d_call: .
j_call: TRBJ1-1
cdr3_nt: TGTGCCAGAACCGCCGGAGCTTTCTTT
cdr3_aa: CARTAGAFF

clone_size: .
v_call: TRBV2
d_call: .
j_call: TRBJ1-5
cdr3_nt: TGTGCCAGCAGTGAAACGGGTAGCAATCAGCCCCAGCATTTT
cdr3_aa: CASSETGSNQPQHF

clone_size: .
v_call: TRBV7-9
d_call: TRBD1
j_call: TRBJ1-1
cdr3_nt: TGTGCCAGCAGCGGGAGACAGGGCGATCCCACTGAAGCTTTCTTT
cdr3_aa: CASSGRQGDPTEAFF

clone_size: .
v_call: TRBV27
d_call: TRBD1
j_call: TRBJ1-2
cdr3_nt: TGTGCCAGCTCTCTTAAACCGACAGGGGGCTTGGAGGGCTACACCTTC
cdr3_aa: CASSLKPTGGLEGYTF

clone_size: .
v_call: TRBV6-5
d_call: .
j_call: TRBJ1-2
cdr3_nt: TGTGCCAGCAGTTACATACTCCCACGGGGGAACTATGGCTACACCTTC
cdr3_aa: CASSYILPRGNYGYTF

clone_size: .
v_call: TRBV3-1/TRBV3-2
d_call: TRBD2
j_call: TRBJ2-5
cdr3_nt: TGTGCCAGCACCTTGGGACTAGCGGGTGGCCGGGAGACCCAGTACTTC
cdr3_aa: CASTLGLAGGRETQYF

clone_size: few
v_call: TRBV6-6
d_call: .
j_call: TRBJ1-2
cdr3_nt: TGTGCCAGCAGTTCCCCAGGGCGTGTCTATGGCTACACCTTC
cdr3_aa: CASSSPGRVYGYTF

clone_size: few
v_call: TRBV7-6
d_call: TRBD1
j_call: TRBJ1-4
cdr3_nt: TGTGCCAGCAGCCCGGGGACAGGGTATGAAAAACTGTTTTTT
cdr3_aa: CASSPGTGYEKLFF

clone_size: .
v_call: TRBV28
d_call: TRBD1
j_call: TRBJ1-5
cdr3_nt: TGTGCCAGCAGCCTCCGGGACAGGGAGGAAAGTCGGCCCCAGCATTTT
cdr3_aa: CASSLRDREESRPQHF

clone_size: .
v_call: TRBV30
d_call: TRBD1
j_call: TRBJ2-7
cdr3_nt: TGTGCCTGGAGTGAAGGGGGCGAGTACGAGCAGTACTTC
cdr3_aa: CAWSEGGEYEQYF